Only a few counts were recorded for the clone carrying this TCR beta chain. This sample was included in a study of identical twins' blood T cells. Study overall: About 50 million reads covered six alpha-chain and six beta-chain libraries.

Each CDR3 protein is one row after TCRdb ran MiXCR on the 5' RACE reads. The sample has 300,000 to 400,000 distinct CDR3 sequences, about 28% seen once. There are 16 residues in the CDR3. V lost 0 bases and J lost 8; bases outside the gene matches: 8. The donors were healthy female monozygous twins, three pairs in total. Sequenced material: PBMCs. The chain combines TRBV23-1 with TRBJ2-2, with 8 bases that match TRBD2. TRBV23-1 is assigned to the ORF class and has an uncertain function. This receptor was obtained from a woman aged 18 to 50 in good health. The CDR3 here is CASSQSVQRELGELFF. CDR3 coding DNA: TGCGCCAGCAGTCAATCCGTTCAGCGGGAGCTTGGGGAGCTGTTTTTT.